The sequence of this TCR beta chain was determined in a study of cytomegalovirus exposure and HLA in healthy donors. Study as a whole: The study placed approximately 78% of its 350 to 450 genotyped donors in the Caucasian-associated ancestry cluster. Study-wide findings and caveats: Compared with the roughly 670-donor mean, an Asian-associated ancestry cluster reportedly had fewer N-insertions, according to a later analysis.

PCR amplification relied on 60 Vbeta primers (plus 13 Jbeta primers). Original handling: Counted up in a later analysis, unique TCR beta chains came to 65 million to 100 million, with around 12 million shared. Data came from immunoSEQ multiplex PCR; TCRdb stores just in-frame clones and leaves some out. V and J calls and clone size are copied from that table; D and trimming were computed from the DNA. The sample lists over 200,000 clones; approximately 84% were seen once. As concerns this clone: Its antigen is undetermined.

CDR1 is LGHNA and CDR2 is YSLEER in the germline V gene. The ends lost 4 bases at V and 1 base at J; junction bases unmatched: 2. The CDR3 contains 15 residues. The rearrangement links TRBV4-3 to TRBJ1-3, with 9 nucleotides matching TRBD1. The specimen sequenced was PBMCs. This clonotype was obtained from a woman aged 40 to 55 in good health and CMV-seronegative. The CDR3, as DNA: TGCGCCAGCAGCCGGGGGACAGGGTCTGGAAACACCATATATTTT. As protein: CASSRGTGSGNTIYF.